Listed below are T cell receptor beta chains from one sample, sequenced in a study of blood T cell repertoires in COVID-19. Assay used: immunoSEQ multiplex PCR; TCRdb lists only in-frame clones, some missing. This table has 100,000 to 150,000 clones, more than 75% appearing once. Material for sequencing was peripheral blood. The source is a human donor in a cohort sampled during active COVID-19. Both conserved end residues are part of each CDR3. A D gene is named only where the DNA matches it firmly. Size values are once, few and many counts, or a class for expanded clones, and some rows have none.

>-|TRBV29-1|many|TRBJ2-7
CSVWTDYEQYF
TGCAGCGTTTGGACTGACTACGAGCAGTACTTC
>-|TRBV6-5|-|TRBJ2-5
CASSYSVYGQETQYF
TGTGCCAGCAGTTACTCGGTCTACGGGCAAGAGACCCAGTACTTC
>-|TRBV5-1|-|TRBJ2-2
CASSLVGRTHTGELFF
TGCGCCAGCAGCTTGGTTGGTCGCACTCACACCGGGGAGCTGTTTTTT
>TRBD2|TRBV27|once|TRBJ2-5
CASSSSTSGETQYF
TGTGCCAGCAGCTCCTCGACTAGCGGGGAGACCCAGTACTTC
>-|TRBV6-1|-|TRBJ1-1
CASSETGESTEAFF
TGTGCCAGCAGTGAAACCGGGGAGAGCACTGAAGCTTTCTTT
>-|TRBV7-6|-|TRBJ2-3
CASSLGGRLADTQYF
TGTGCCAGCAGCTTAGGGGGGCGGCTAGCAGATACGCAGTATTTT
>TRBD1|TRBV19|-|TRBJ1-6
CASSWTGDNSPLHF
TGTGCCAGTAGTTGGACAGGGGATAATTCACCCCTCCACTTT
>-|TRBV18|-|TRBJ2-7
CASSPVTSSHEQYF
TGTGCCAGCTCACCAGTAACTAGCTCCCACGAGCAGTACTTC
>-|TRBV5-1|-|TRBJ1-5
CASSLEGPSNQPQHF
TGCGCCAGCAGCTTGGAGGGGCCTAGCAATCAGCCCCAGCATTTT
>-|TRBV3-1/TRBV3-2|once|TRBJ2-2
CASSQLNTGELFF
TGTGCCAGCAGCCAACTGAACACCGGGGAGCTGTTTTTT
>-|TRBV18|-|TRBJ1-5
CASSPTDSNQPQHF
TGTGCCAGCTCACCGACAGATAGCAATCAGCCCCAGCATTTT